The next 27 T cell receptor beta chains were all read from a single sample in a study of T cell repertoires and Cas9 in healthy adults. Repertoires were generated with immunoSEQ multiplex PCR, while TCRdb's copy carries only in-frame clones and drops some. The sample lists tens of thousands of clones, roughly 90% occurring once. The sequencing input was CD4+ effector T cells (CD127+, CD25-, CD137-, CD154-) from PBMCs; culture status not recorded. These receptors originate from a human donor in good health.

The chain uses TRBV28 and TRBJ2-2; 8 nucleotides match TRBD2. Looked up from germline, CDR1 is MDHEN and CDR2 is SYDVKM. Unmatched junction bases numbered 11, after V lost 8 bases and J lost 6 bases. The CDR3 covers 15 residues. The CDR3 DNA reads as TGTGCCAGCGCCCCCCTGCGGGGGGCACCCGGGGAGCTGTTTTTT. This codes for CASAPLRGAPGELFF.

V is TRBV6-5 and J is TRBJ2-7, with D maybe TRBD1 (5 bases). Trimming removed 4 bases from V and 2 bases from J, with 15 bases in between. From germline, CDR1 is MNHEY and CDR2 SVGAGI. CDR3 length: 15 amino acids. The CDR3 DNA is TGTGCCAGCAGTTCCCTTAGGGGTGGGACCTACGAGCAGTACTTC. Translated, it gives CASSSLRGGTYEQYF.

CDR3 DNA sequence: TGCAGCGTTGAAGTCCCTGGGGCCAACGTCCTGACTTTC. Its protein product is CSVEVPGANVLTF. This rearrangement joins TRBV29-1 to TRBJ2-6; D is ambiguous. This CDR3 region has 13 residues. Per germline, CDR1 SQVTM and CDR2 ANQGSEA. V lost 1 base and J lost 2, with 3 bases in between.

The chain is built from TRBV7-9 and TRBJ1-5; D is unclear. Between the trimmed V and J ends, which lost 0 bases and 3 bases, there was a span of 12 bases. Germline CDR1 is SEHNR and CDR2 is FQNEAQ (reference sequence). The CDR3 loop spans 16 amino acids. CDR3 DNA: TGTGCCAGCAGCTTAGCGGGCCCCTCTCACAATCAGCCCCAGCATTTT. Amino acids: CASSLAGPSHNQPQHF.

This clone was detected once. The CDR3 region is CAISESRDGDNYGYTF. The CDR3 DNA is TGTGCCATCAGTGAGTCTAGGGACGGAGACAACTATGGCTACACCTTC. The genes are TRBV10-3 and TRBJ1-2, with a possible D match to TRBD1 (5 bases). Germline CDR1 ENHRY, CDR2 SYGVKD. This CDR3 spans 16 amino acids. Trimming pared 0 bases from V and 2 bases from J, leaving 13 bases between.

In regard to this clone: This sample includes further DNA sequences coding for the same CDR3. V usage is TRBV11-2 and J usage is TRBJ1-2; 8 bases agree with TRBD1. The germline V gene has CDR1 SGHAT and CDR2 FQNNGV. V lost 5 bases, J lost 2 bases, and 19 bases stayed unmatched. This CDR3 spans 19 amino acids. The CDR3 spells CASSGRPGDRLFRNYGYTF. The CDR3 nucleotides are TGTGCCAGCAGCGGGCGCCCTGGGGACAGGTTATTTAGGAACTATGGCTACACCTTC.

The gene calls are TRBV6-5 and TRBJ1-4; D possibly corresponds to TRBD1 (6 bases). V was cut by 6 bases and J by 8 bases, with 16 bases left in between. This CDR3 has 14 residues. The germline V gene has CDR1 MNHEY and CDR2 SVGAGI. CDR3 region: CASRQQGVWEKLFF. The CDR3, as DNA: TGTGCCAGCAGACAACAGGGTGTTTGGGAAAAACTGTTTTTT.

The chain is built from TRBV28 and TRBJ2-7; 14 bases match TRBD2. CDR1 and CDR2 (germline): MDHEN, SYDVKM. The junction had 8 bases not matched to a gene; V was cut back by 5 bases and J by 8 bases. CDR3 length equals 15 residues. The CDR3 loop is CASSRPGLAGVKQYF. CDR3 nucleotide sequence: TGTGCCAGCAGTCGACCGGGACTAGCGGGGGTAAAGCAGTACTTC.

V usage is TRBV5-1 and J usage is TRBJ1-1; D gene ambiguous. Germline V gene data show CDR1 as SGHRS and CDR2 as YFSETQ. The CDR3 is 15 residues long. The V end lost 1 base, the J end lost 0 bases, and 10 bases lay between the germline ends. The CDR3 here is CASSLTAGMNTEAFF. The CDR3 DNA reads as TGCGCCAGCAGCTTGACAGCAGGAATGAACACTGAAGCTTTCTTT.

The gene calls are TRBV27 and TRBJ1-4; the D is unclear. The germline V gene encodes CDR1 MNHEY and CDR2 SMNVEV (reference sequence). V lost 4 bases, J lost 3 bases, and 6 bases lay in between. The CDR3 is 13 residues long. CDR3 region: CASSYRPNEKLFF. CDR3 in DNA: TGTGCCAGCAGTTACAGACCTAATGAAAAACTGTTTTTT.

The rearrangement links TRBV11-2 to TRBJ2-3, with TRBD1 as a possible D gene (5 bases). Deletions cut 2 bases from V and 4 bases from J, with 19 bases between. CDR1 SGHAT and CDR2 FQNNGV come from the germline V gene. This CDR3 is 17 amino acids long. CDR3 amino acids: CASSLLGSSWGADTQYF. CDR3 nucleotides: TGTGCCAGCAGCTTATTAGGCTCGAGCTGGGGCGCAGATACGCAGTATTTT.

The chain recombines TRBV5-1 with TRBJ1-3; D possibly corresponds to TRBD1 (6 bases). The germline V gene has CDR1 SGHRS and CDR2 YFSETQ. The germline V and J ends were trimmed by 4 bases and 7 bases, with 12 bases remaining between them. This CDR3 spans 13 amino acids. In nucleotides, the CDR3 is TGCGCCAGCAGCGCGACAGGAGCCAACACCATATATTTT. Translated: CASSATGANTIYF.

This clone was picked up one time. The J gene is TRBJ1-6, the V gene TRBV5-1; 12 bases match TRBD1. The junction had 3 bases not matched to a gene; V was cut back by 4 bases and J by 4 bases. This CDR3 comprises 16 residues. Germline loops: CDR1 SGHRS, CDR2 YFSETQ. The CDR3 DNA is TGCGCCAGCAGCCAGGGACAGGGGGCTTATAATTCACCCCTCCACTTT. This translates into CASSQGQGAYNSPLHF.

This chain uses TRBV6-5 with TRBJ2-2; the match to TRBD1 covers 8 bases. Per the germline V gene, CDR1 is MNHEY and CDR2 is SVGAGI. This CDR3 spans 15 amino acids. J lost 7 bases, V lost 6 bases, and 10 bases had no gene match. The CDR3 bases are TGTGCCAGCAGCTTTCGCAGGGGGCTGGGCGGGGAGCTGTTTTTT. Amino acid sequence: CASSFRRGLGGELFF.

V and J are TRBV6-5 and TRBJ2-7; 8 bases map to TRBD1. CDR3 length: 16 residues. Germline-derived CDR1 and CDR2 are MNHEY and SVGAGI. After removal of 4 bases from V and 6 bases from J, the junction contained 14 bases not matched to a gene. The CDR3 DNA follows: TGTGCCAGCAGTTCCCTCGTCCGGCAGGGGGCCTCCGAGCAGTACTTC. It yields the protein CASSSLVRQGASEQYF.

The V and J genes are TRBV9 and TRBJ2-4; tentative D call: TRBD1 (6 bases). Germline CDR1 is SGDLS and CDR2 is YYNGEE. CDR3 length: 15 amino acids. V lost 4 bases and J lost 4, with 15 bases in between. The CDR3 is CASSSAGAVKNIQYF. CDR3 nucleotides: TGTGCCAGCAGCAGCGCAGGGGCCGTTAAAAACATTCAGTACTTC.

The chain carries TRBV4-1 and TRBJ2-6; no firm D call. Germline lookup yields CDR1 MGHRA and CDR2 YSYEKL. This CDR3 has 15 residues. V was clipped by 2 bases and J by 0 bases, with 5 bases between them. The CDR3 region has the DNA TGCGCCAGCAGCCAATTTCACTCTGGGGCCAACGTCCTGACTTTC. This sequence encodes CASSQFHSGANVLTF.

This clone was observed once. The genes are TRBV30 and TRBJ2-6; D is ambiguous. CDR3 length: 13 residues. The V gene's germline CDR1 is GTSNPN and CDR2 SVGIG (reference sequence). Between the trimmed V and J ends, which lost 0 bases and 2 bases, there was a span of 2 bases. The CDR3 reads CAWSVPGANVLTF. The DNA for the CDR3 is TGTGCCTGGAGTGTACCTGGGGCCAACGTCCTGACTTTC.

The chain is built from TRBV6-4 and TRBJ2-2; 7 nucleotides agree with TRBD2. V was pared by 5 bases and J by 3 bases, with 0 bases of the junction left unmatched. This CDR3 region has 13 residues. Germline CDR1 and CDR2: MRHNA and SNTAGT. CDR3 DNA: TGTGCCAGCAGTAGCGGGGACACCGGGGAGCTGTTTTTT. Translated, it gives CASSSGDTGELFF.

This clone was seen a handful of times. The J gene is TRBJ1-5, the V gene TRBV2, with no clear D. This CDR3 is 15 amino acids long. The ends were cut back, 8 bases at V and 4 bases at J, with 18 bases in the middle. Germline assignment: CDR1 SNHLY and CDR2 FYNNEI. The CDR3 DNA follows: TGTGCCAGCGAAGTCCGGCGTGGTGGGAATCAGCCCCAGCATTTT. Translated, it gives CASEVRRGGNQPQHF.

This chain links TRBV30 with TRBJ1-4, with a tentative D call TRBD1 (6 bases). Germline CDR1 and CDR2: GTSNPN and SVGIG (reference sequence). V lost 0 bases and J 3 bases, leaving 11 bases between the germline ends. The CDR3 has 15 amino acids. The CDR3 bases are TGTGCCTGGAGTGTCCAGGGGCCGGCTAATGAAAAACTGTTTTTT. Protein sequence: CAWSVQGPANEKLFF.

The V gene is TRBV7-2, the J gene TRBJ1-5, with a possible D match to TRBD1 (6 bases). V gave up 5 bases and J gave up 2 bases, with 16 bases separating them. The CDR3 length is 16 residues. Germline values: CDR1 SGHTA, CDR2 FQGNSA. CDR3 protein: CASSRTGAGGNQPQHF. DNA of the CDR3: TGTGCCAGCAGCCGAACGGGGGCGGGCGGCAATCAGCCCCAGCATTTT.

V is TRBV7-8 and J is TRBJ1-1; D might be TRBD1 (5 bases). CDR1 and CDR2 from the germline V gene are SGHVS and FQNEAQ. This CDR3 contains 16 residues. The germline V and J ends were trimmed by 5 bases and 5 bases, with 21 bases remaining between them. CDR3: CASSRGGWAVGTEAFF. DNA for the CDR3: TGTGCCAGCAGCCGCGGGGGATGGGCAGTCGGGACTGAAGCTTTCTTT.

This CDR3 is CASSLVWDSMNTEAFF. DNA for the CDR3: TGTGCCAGCAGCTTAGTCTGGGACAGCATGAACACTGAAGCTTTCTTT. V usage is TRBV7-8 and J usage is TRBJ1-1; 7 positions agree with TRBD1. J was trimmed by 0 bases and V by 1 base; bases with no gene match: 5. The CDR3 has 16 amino acids. Germline loops: CDR1 SGHVS, CDR2 FQNEAQ.

V gene TRBV7-8 combines with J gene TRBJ1-5; 9 nucleotides match TRBD1. V lost 5 bases, J lost 2 bases, and 4 bases stayed unmatched. Germline CDR1 SGHVS, CDR2 FQNEAQ. This CDR3 has 15 amino acids. CDR3: CASSNRGLGNQPQHF. Written as DNA, the CDR3 is TGTGCCAGCAGCAACAGGGGGCTCGGCAATCAGCCCCAGCATTTT.

The rearrangement links TRBV7-6 to TRBJ2-2; 10 bases match TRBD1. V was clipped by 7 bases and J by 2 bases; unmatched bases: 7. Germline loops: CDR1 SGHVS, CDR2 FNYEAQ. The CDR3 totals 16 residues. The CDR3 DNA follows: TGTGCCAGCACTACCGGGACAGGGGCCAACACCGGGGAGCTGTTTTTT. This codes for CASTTGTGANTGELFF. Full variable domain (outside the CDR3, taken from reference TRBV7-6 and TRBJ2-2): GAGVSQSPRYKVTKRGQDVALRCDPISGHVSLYWYRQALGQGPEFLTYFNYEAQQDKSGLPNDRFSAERPEGSISTLTIQRTEQRDSAMYRCASTTGTGANTGELFFGEGSRLTVL.

The chain uses TRBV11-2 and TRBJ2-3; D unresolved. The CDR3 extends over 14 amino acids. Germline CDR1 is SGHAT and CDR2 is FQNNGV. V lost 1 base and J lost 0, with 5 bases in between. CDR3 in DNA: TGTGCCAGCAGCTTAGGGCAGAGCACAGATACGCAGTATTTT. It yields the protein CASSLGQSTDTQYF.